This T cell receptor beta chain was recovered during a study of T cells in Graves' hyperthyroidism and ophthalmopathy. This clonotype was seen ten or more times. CDR1 LNHDA and CDR2 SQIVND come from the germline V gene (reference sequence). CDR3 length: 16 residues. V dropped 7 bases and J dropped 6; count of bases not matched to a gene: 10. Amplification of TCR beta CDR3 regions was performed using RNA transcripts as template. TCR CDR3 underwent first-round RT-PCR with the HTBI primer set. One entry per CDR3 protein results from TCRdb running MiXCR on the multiplex PCR reads. The sample lists approximately 150,000 distinct CDR3 sequences; over 7.5% were seen once.

The chain links TRBV19 to TRBJ1-5; 12 bases map to TRBD1. The sequenced sample consisted of blood. The clonotype was recovered from a woman aged 18-29 years with Graves' hyperthyroidism that later progressed to Graves' ophthalmopathy. CDR3 region: CASTTTGTGGSQPQHF. CDR3 bases: TGTGCCAGTACCACGACTGGGACAGGGGGCAGTCAGCCCCAGCATTTT.